The present entry profiles one T cell receptor (beta chain) with its context. The specificity of this receptor is unknown. Within one base of it there is no much larger clone, and no base qualities were kept. Participants in the prospective study were aged about 18 to 100 years, lived in 20 to 30 United States geographic areas, and enrolled through a virtual design. In the prospective study, cohorts were assigned on the basis of participant-reported clinical history obtained from a screening survey and a study questionnaire. Mobile phlebotomists in the prospective study collected whole blood, serum and a nasopharyngeal or oropharyngeal swab from every participant. Additional blood draws and questionnaires over an approximately 2-month period could optionally be provided by prospective study participants. Before DNA extraction, blood samples from the prospective study were shipped at room temperature or frozen.

The source of the sample is a study of blood T cell repertoires in COVID-19 (dated by TCRdb to 2020 to 2022). The study in broad terms: The collaborator samples originated in the United States, Italy and Spain and spanned the acute and convalescent phases of COVID-19. Where available, HLA class I and class II types were obtained from metadata supplied by the sample provider rather than from assay-based typing. Sample metadata almost always included a de-identified subject ID, COVID-19 status, age in years and sex. The dataset comprised deeply sampled blood TCRbeta repertoires from subjects exposed to, actively infected with, or recovered from COVID-19. The material from the prospective study consisted of cDNA or gDNA derived from T cells, B-cell-depleted T cells, or PBMCs. The samples were drawn from the first 160 participants of the ongoing ImmuneRACE study and from 950 to 1,500 subjects provided by 6 global collaborators. A freely available public database, intended as a resource for researchers studying the immune response to SARS-CoV-2, is where the repertoires were released. The paper's findings and limits, for the study overall: Clinical and demographic metadata were provided uncurated, with the amount varying by source and participant.

The CDR3 runs 16 residues from the cysteine to the phenylalanine. The kept DNA is CDR3 alone, 48 bases in frame from the first base. The germline V gene sets CDR1 to SGDLS and CDR2 to YYNGEE. V is shortened by 4 bases, J by 4 bases, and the region joining them spans 20 bases. TCRbeta CDR3 regions were amplified from genomic DNA by means of the immunoSEQ Assay, a bias-controlled multiplex PCR. On the study's bioinformatics: Within the assay, amplification of reference gene primers was used to estimate how many nucleated cells each sample contained. To quantify the absolute abundance of each unique TCRbeta CDR3 rearrangement, sequence reads were collapsed and filtered. For each sample, productive Simpson clonality was calculated as the square root of Simpson's diversity index across productive rearrangements. TCRdb's version of the immuneACCESS table is confined to in-frame rearrangements and falls short of the full clone set. An unresolved V gene accounts for under half of the shortfall where checked; the remainder is of unknown origin. The V and J calls and clone size come from that table; D and trimming were worked out from the DNA. The sample records over 300,000 clones, approximately 88% of which are singletons. Around 0.97% of the sample is held by the ten biggest clonotypes.

The clonotype comes from a woman aged 25 to 39 with acute COVID-19. The V gene is TRBV9 and the J gene is TRBJ1-2; no D gene is confidently identified. The material sequenced was PBMCs or T cells enriched from blood (not recorded which). At the DNA level, the sequence is TGTGCCAGCAGCCCCCGGCGGAGGGAAGAGGGCTATGGCTACACCTTC. This translates into CASSPRRREEGYGYTF.